These 17 T cell receptor beta chains share one sample of origin, sequenced in a study of Ad26.COV2.S vaccination and SARS-CoV-2 variants. Treatment specified: some 19 received Ad26.COV2.S at low or high dose, single or two shots; roughly five received placebo; per-sample allocation not given. Sampling occurred on day 63 after the first vaccine or placebo injection. Produced via immunoSEQ multiplex PCR; TCRdb's table is partial and in-frame only. The sample holds about 350,000 clones, about nine tenths seen once. The sample was peripheral blood, taken in a trial of Ad26.COV2.S vaccine versus placebo. Source of these receptors: a person between 18 and 59 years old who received the Ad26.COV2.S COVID-19 vaccine or a placebo.

The V and J genes are TRBV3-1 (or the pseudogene TRBV3-2) and TRBJ2-5, with 8 bases identical to TRBD2. Germline CDR1 and CDR2: LGHDT and YNNKEL (reference sequence). The CDR3 is made up of 15 amino acids. With V trimmed by 4 bases and J by 4 bases, 8 bases remained unmatched. The CDR3 DNA is TGTGCCAGCAGCCGGAGAAACCGGGGGGGAGAGACCCAGTACTTC. It yields the protein CASSRRNRGGETQYF.

The chain joins TRBV7-3 to TRBJ2-3; TRBD2 agrees at 8 bases. Germline CDR1 reads SGHTA; CDR2 reads FQGTGA. J lost 5 bases, V lost 5 bases, and 6 bases had no gene match. The CDR3 spans 14 residues. The CDR3 region has the DNA TGTGCCAGCAGCCAAGGACTAGCCGGAGATACGCAGTATTTT. The encoded protein is CASSQGLAGDTQYF.

The chain couples TRBV6-2 or TRBV6-3 to TRBJ2-1; 10 nucleotides agree with TRBD2. The germline V gene encodes CDR1 MNHEY and CDR2 SVGEGT. The J segment lost 1 base and the V segment lost 0 bases, leaving 6 bases of the junction unmatched. The CDR3 is 18 residues long. The CDR3 loop is CASSYSVSGGISYNEQFF. The CDR3 nucleotides are TGTGCCAGCAGTTACTCTGTTAGCGGGGGGATATCCTACAATGAGCAGTTCTTC.

This clone occurred a few times. This chain uses TRBV6-5 with TRBJ1-1; D not certain. Germline lookup yields CDR1 MNHEY and CDR2 SVGAGI. Between the trimmed V and J ends, which lost 9 bases and 3 bases, there was a span of 5 bases. The CDR3 spans 10 residues. CDR3 residues: CASKDTEAFF. DNA for the CDR3: TGTGCCAGTAAGGACACTGAAGCTTTCTTT.

The gene calls are TRBV7-3 and TRBJ2-5, with 9 positions matching TRBD1. This CDR3 has 15 residues. V trimming: 5 bases; J trimming: 5 bases; junction bases outside the gene matches: 9. The germline V gene encodes CDR1 SGHTA and CDR2 FQGTGA. The CDR3 protein is CASSLGQGIMETQYF. As DNA, the CDR3 is TGTGCCAGCAGCCTCGGACAGGGGATAATGGAGACCCAGTACTTC. The entire variable domain, with the rest obtained from reference TRBV7-3 and TRBJ2-5, is as follows: GAGVSQTPSNKVTEKGKYVELRCDPISGHTALYWYRQSLGQGPEFLIYFQGTGAADDSGLPNDRFFAVRPEGSVSTLKIQRTERGDSAVYLCASSLGQGIMETQYFGPGTRLLVL.

The chain carries TRBV27 and TRBJ2-3; possibly TRBD1 for D (5 bases). The CDR3 spans 15 residues. Germline assignment: CDR1 MNHEY and CDR2 SMNVEV (reference sequence). V was trimmed by 7 bases and J by 0 bases, leaving 14 bases between them. CDR3 protein: CASIDGHSSTDTQYF. The CDR3 DNA reads TGTGCCAGCATCGATGGACATTCTAGCACAGATACGCAGTATTTT.

The V and J genes are TRBV7-2 and TRBJ1-5; D perhaps matches TRBD1 (5 bases). With 3 bases removed from V and 7 bases from J, the gap between germline ends came to 10 bases. The CDR3 covers 13 residues. Per germline, CDR1 SGHTA and CDR2 FQGNSA. This CDR3 is CASSFYQGQPQHF. The CDR3, as DNA: TGTGCCAGCAGCTTTTACCAGGGACAGCCCCAGCATTTT.

Note on this clone: This specimen includes other DNA sequences encoding the same CDR3. The chain uses TRBV27 and TRBJ1-5; tentative D call: TRBD1 (5 bases). Trimming pared 0 bases from V and 6 bases from J, leaving 6 bases between. This CDR3 is built from 13 residues. Germline assignment: CDR1 MNHEY and CDR2 SMNVEV (reference sequence). The CDR3 is CASSLSGVQPQHF. DNA for the CDR3: TGTGCCAGCAGTTTATCGGGGGTTCAGCCCCAGCATTTT.

The J gene is TRBJ1-2, the V gene TRBV6-5; D is uncertain. CDR1 is MNHEY, CDR2 SVGAGI, per germline. V lost 3 bases and J 4 bases, leaving 15 bases between the germline ends. The CDR3 is made up of 15 amino acids. CDR3 region: CASSYSQKAPYGYTF. CDR3 sequence (DNA): TGTGCCAGCAGTTATAGCCAGAAGGCCCCCTATGGCTACACCTTC.

The chain links TRBV19 to TRBJ1-1; 8 nucleotides align to TRBD1. Unmatched junction bases numbered 14, after V lost 10 bases and J lost 1 base. The CDR3 totals 16 residues. Germline-derived CDR1 and CDR2 are LNHDA and SQIVND (reference sequence). For the CDR3, the DNA is TGTGCCACTCGCTTGGGAACCGGGACAGGGAACACTGAAGCTTTCTTT. Its protein is CATRLGTGTGNTEAFF. Full variable domain (rest looked up from reference TRBV19 and TRBJ1-1): DGGITQSPKYLFRKEGQNVTLSCEQNLNHDAMYWYRQDPGQGLRLIYYSQIVNDFQKGDIAEGYSVSREKKESFPLTVTSAQKNPTAFYLCATRLGTGTGNTEAFFGQGTRLTVV.

This chain uses TRBV30 with TRBJ1-1; no clear D. Germline values: CDR1 GTSNPN, CDR2 SVGIG (reference sequence). This CDR3 is built from 14 residues. Trimming pared 0 bases from V and 3 bases from J, leaving 11 bases between. The CDR3, as DNA: TGTGCCTGGAGTGTTACCGTCGCCGACACTGAAGCTTTCTTT. This gives the protein CAWSVTVADTEAFF.

J is TRBJ2-7 and V is TRBV20-1, with D perhaps TRBD1 (5 bases). V was pared by 3 bases and J by 5 bases, with 14 bases between. The CDR3 runs to 13 residues. Germline V gene sequence: CDR1 DFQATT, CDR2 SNEGSKA (reference sequence). The CDR3 is CSASRLAGHEQYF. CDR3 coding DNA: TGCAGTGCTAGTCGCTTGGCAGGGCACGAGCAGTACTTC.

The J gene is TRBJ2-3, the V gene TRBV4-3; D may be TRBD2 (5 bases). Germline CDR1 LGHNA, CDR2 YSLEER. Trimming stripped 4 bases from V and 6 bases from J, with 14 bases between. The CDR3 has 14 amino acids. The CDR3 loop reads CASSRGLQQDTQYF. CDR3 DNA: TGCGCCAGCAGCCGCGGACTTCAGCAGGATACGCAGTATTTT.

The genes are TRBV27 and TRBJ1-2, with a tentative D call TRBD1 (6 bases). The V and J ends lost 3 bases and 8 bases respectively, with 16 bases between them. Germline V CDR1 and CDR2: MNHEY, SMNVEV (reference sequence). The CDR3 runs 14 residues. The CDR3 DNA is TGTGCCAGCAGTTTCGACAGGACCTCCTCGGGCTACACCTTC. Translating gives CASSFDRTSSGYTF.

The V and J genes are TRBV4-2 and TRBJ2-5, with TRBD2 matching over 7 bases. This CDR3 is built from 16 residues. Germline trimming cut 1 base from V and 5 bases from J; bases unmatched to any gene: 10. The V gene's germline CDR1 is LGHNA and CDR2 YNFKEQ. The CDR3 sequence is CASSQAGTLGGETQYF. The CDR3 DNA reads TGTGCCAGCAGCCAAGCCGGGACTTTGGGGGGGGAGACCCAGTACTTC.

This chain's CDR3 is CASNGQGDGYTF. DNA for the CDR3: TGTGCCAGCAACGGACAGGGGGATGGCTACACCTTC. The chain links TRBV6-5 to TRBJ1-2; 10 bases align to TRBD1. The CDR3 consists of 12 residues. CDR1 and CDR2 (germline): MNHEY, SVGAGI. J lost 6 bases, V lost 7 bases, and 2 bases had no gene match.

The V and J genes are TRBV15 and TRBJ2-1; D not certain. Germline V CDR1 and CDR2: LNHNV, YYDKDF (reference sequence). The CDR3 totals 15 residues. Between the trimmed V and J ends, which lost 0 bases and 5 bases, there was a span of 11 bases. CDR3 protein: CATSREAALDNEQFF. CDR3 nucleotide sequence: TGTGCCACCAGCAGAGAGGCAGCCCTCGACAATGAGCAGTTCTTC.